The 27 T cell receptor beta chains presented below share a single source sample, sequenced in a study of blood T cell repertoires in COVID-19. Data came from immunoSEQ multiplex PCR; TCRdb stores just in-frame clones and leaves some out. The table shows around 260,000 clones, with around 90% occurring only once. The sample was peripheral blood. The receptors come from a human donor in a cohort sampled during active COVID-19.

This chain connects TRBV21-1 to TRBJ2-7; the DNA was not compared with TRBD1, the D call given in the table. TRBV21-1 is assigned pseudogene status. The CDR3 totals 14 residues. The CDR3 nucleotides read TGTGCCAGCAGCAAAACACACCACTCCTACGAGCAGTACTTC. It encodes CASSKTHHSYEQYF.

The chain has TRBV18 and TRBJ1-3, with TRBD1 matching 7 bases. The germline V gene has CDR1 KGHSH and CDR2 LQKENI. The CDR3 contains 15 residues. With V trimmed by 5 bases and J by 0 bases, 4 bases remained unmatched. DNA of the CDR3: TGTGCCAGCTCATCCGACAGGGTCTCTGGAAACACCATATATTTT. It is translated as CASSSDRVSGNTIYF.

The chain is built from TRBV5-1 and TRBJ2-7, with D tentatively TRBD2 (5 bases). Deletions cut 5 bases from V and 5 bases from J, with 8 bases between. The CDR3 length is 11 residues. The germline V gene encodes CDR1 SGHRS and CDR2 YFSETQ. CDR3 coding DNA: TGCGCCAGCAGGTCTAGCCACGAGCAGTACTTC. Translating it yields CASRSSHEQYF.

This clone was counted at least ten times. CDR3 loop: CASSRSGTEVNTEAFF. The CDR3 bases are TGTGCCAGCTCACGGTCCGGGACAGAGGTGAACACTGAAGCTTTCTTT. V and J are TRBV18 and TRBJ1-1; 7 nucleotides agree with TRBD1. After removal of 4 bases from V and 0 bases from J, the junction contained 8 bases not matched to a gene. This CDR3 has 16 amino acids. Per the germline V gene, CDR1 is KGHSH and CDR2 is LQKENI.

In this sample, this clone turned up a few times. The genes are TRBV28 and TRBJ2-2; D remains unclear. Trimming stripped 4 bases from V and 4 bases from J, with 13 bases between. Germline-derived CDR1 and CDR2 are MDHEN and SYDVKM. The CDR3 has 15 residues. As DNA, the CDR3 is TGTGCCAGCAGTTGGAGACGCCGGCGCACCGGGGAGCTGTTTTTT. This translates into CASSWRRRRTGELFF.

This clone came up once. The V gene is TRBV28, the J gene TRBJ1-5; 8 bases are a match to TRBD1. The V and J ends lost 4 bases and 0 bases, in that order; junction bases with no gene match: 5. The CDR3 loop spans 16 amino acids. Per germline, CDR1 MDHEN and CDR2 SYDVKM. In DNA, the CDR3 is TGTGCCAGCAGTTCCCCGGACAGGGTTAGCAATCAGCCCCAGCATTTT. As protein: CASSSPDRVSNQPQHF.

The sample holds a few counts of this clone. This rearrangement joins TRBV20-1 to TRBJ1-3; D is ambiguous. Germline V gives CDR1 DFQATT, CDR2 SNEGSKA (reference sequence). The V and J ends lost 3 bases and 0 bases respectively, with 6 bases between them. This CDR3 region has 13 residues. This CDR3 is CSASGPSGNTIYF. DNA of the CDR3: TGCAGTGCTAGTGGGCCCTCTGGAAACACCATATATTTT.

This clone has a single count. The gene calls are TRBV7-9 and TRBJ1-1; possibly TRBD1 for D (5 bases). CDR3 length: 14 amino acids. Trimming took 9 bases from V and 7 from J, leaving 21 bases between them. Germline CDR1 and CDR2: SEHNR and FQNEAQ (reference sequence). The CDR3 DNA sequence: TGTGCCAGTGCAGGCCCCGGGGGAGTGGGTGAAGCTTTCTTT. It encodes CASAGPGGVGEAFF.

The chain couples TRBV7-2 to TRBJ1-3; D is unclear. Deletions cut 1 base from V and 0 bases from J, with 10 bases between. CDR1 is SGHTA, CDR2 FQGNSA, per germline. The CDR3 extends over 16 amino acids. CDR3 sequence reads: CASSLGGPISGNTIYF. The CDR3 DNA reads TGTGCCAGCAGCTTAGGAGGGCCTATCTCTGGAAACACCATATATTTT.

The rearrangement uses TRBV9 and TRBJ2-7; 8 bases line up with TRBD1. Looked up from germline, CDR1 is SGDLS and CDR2 is YYNGEE. V trimming: 4 bases; J trimming: 2 bases; junction bases outside the gene matches: 11. The length of the CDR3 is 16 residues. CDR3 bases: TGTGCCAGCAGCCCGAGGTCGGGGACAGGTACCTACGAGCAGTACTTC. Protein product: CASSPRSGTGTYEQYF.

The chain is built from TRBV4-3 and TRBJ2-5; 14 bases align to TRBD2. This CDR3 comprises 19 residues. Germline values: CDR1 LGHNA, CDR2 YSLEER. Germline trimming cut 0 bases from V and 4 bases from J; bases unmatched to any gene: 10. This chain's CDR3 is CASSQEGHPGLAGGETQYF. The CDR3 nucleotides read TGCGCCAGCAGCCAAGAGGGTCACCCAGGACTAGCGGGAGGAGAGACCCAGTACTTC.

This chain joins TRBV28 and TRBJ2-7; 8 bases map to TRBD2. The CDR3 totals 16 residues. The V gene end was trimmed by 4 bases and the J gene end by 2 bases; junction bases not matched to a gene: 10. Germline V gene data show CDR1 as MDHEN and CDR2 as SYDVKM. CDR3: CASSSPGAGGPYEQYF. In nucleotides, the CDR3 is TGTGCCAGCAGTTCCCCAGGGGCGGGAGGTCCCTACGAGCAGTACTTC.

J is TRBJ2-1 and V is TRBV9; TRBD2 matches 9 bases. CDR3 size: 18 residues. V trimming: 0 bases; J trimming: 4 bases; junction bases outside the gene matches: 11. From germline, CDR1 is SGDLS and CDR2 YYNGEE. CDR3 sequence (DNA): TGTGCCAGCAGCGTAGGAATGACTAGCGGAGGGGATTACAATGAGCAGTTCTTC. This gives the protein CASSVGMTSGGDYNEQFF. Complete variable domain (other parts from reference TRBV9 and TRBJ2-1): DSGVTQTPKHLITATGQRVTLRCSPRSGDLSVYWYQQSLDQGLQFLIQYYNGEERAKGNILERFSAQQFPDLHSELNLSSLELGDSALYFCASSVGMTSGGDYNEQFFGPGTRLTVL.

CDR3: CASSIGAGGGQETQYF. DNA of the CDR3: TGTGCCAGTAGTATAGGGGCGGGAGGGGGCCAAGAGACCCAGTACTTC. The V call is TRBV19, the J call TRBJ2-5, with 9 bases aligning to TRBD2. The germline gives CDR1 LNHDA, CDR2 SQIVND (reference sequence). With V trimmed by 1 base and J by 1 base, 4 bases remained unmatched. CDR3 size: 16 residues. Supplemented by reference TRBV19 and TRBJ2-5, the full variable domain reads DGGITQSPKYLFRKEGQNVTLSCEQNLNHDAMYWYRQDPGQGLRLIYYSQIVNDFQKGDIAEGYSVSREKKESFPLTVTSAQKNPTAFYLCASSIGAGGGQETQYFGPGTRLLVL.

The chain employs TRBV9 and TRBJ1-3; D gene ambiguous. The V end lost 0 bases, the J end lost 4 bases, and 20 bases lay between the germline ends. The germline gives CDR1 SGDLS, CDR2 YYNGEE. This CDR3 is built from 18 residues. In nucleotides, the CDR3 is TGTGCCAGCAGCGTAGATGCCGGGTCCCCTGTTGGGGGAAACACCATATATTTT. Protein: CASSVDAGSPVGGNTIYF.

The chain has TRBV3-1 (or the pseudogene TRBV3-2) and TRBJ2-1, with TRBD1 as a possible D gene (6 bases). V was clipped by 4 bases and J by 6 bases, with 10 bases between them. CDR1 and CDR2 from the germline V gene are LGHDT and YNNKEL (reference sequence). The CDR3 runs 13 residues. This chain's CDR3 is CASSPGTINEQFF. CDR3 DNA: TGTGCCAGCAGCCCCGGGACAATCAATGAGCAGTTCTTC.

The V and J genes are TRBV4-2 and TRBJ2-7, with 9 bases matching TRBD1. Germline values: CDR1 LGHNA, CDR2 YNFKEQ. Trimming removed 4 bases from V and 4 bases from J; junction bases left unmatched: 8. The CDR3 is made up of 15 amino acids. DNA for the CDR3: TGTGCCAGCAGCCGTGGACAGGGGCAACTTTACGAGCAGTACTTC. Its protein product is CASSRGQGQLYEQYF.

The V call is TRBV7-2, the J call TRBJ1-3; D not certain. V shed 5 bases and J shed 5 bases, with 19 bases lying between them. CDR1 and CDR2 from the germline V gene are SGHTA and FQGNSA. The CDR3 loop spans 16 amino acids. The CDR3: CASSPPSMNPRNTIYF. In nucleotides, the CDR3 is TGTGCCAGCAGCCCCCCCTCGATGAACCCTAGAAACACCATATATTTT.

The chain has TRBV6-5 and TRBJ1-3; D is undetermined. The CDR3 is 14 amino acids. Germline V gene data show CDR1 as MNHEY and CDR2 as SVGAGI. Between the trimmed V and J ends, which lost 5 bases and 1 base, there was a span of 9 bases. This CDR3 is CASSPSVSGNTIYF. The CDR3 nucleotides read TGTGCCAGCAGTCCCTCAGTGTCTGGAAACACCATATATTTT.

V gene TRBV7-8 combines with J gene TRBJ1-2, with 11 positions matching TRBD1. This CDR3 has 14 amino acids. Germline assignment: CDR1 SGHVS and CDR2 FQNEAQ. V lost 5 bases to trimming and J lost 8 bases; unmatched junction nucleotides: 7. The CDR3 loop reads CASSGTGGDMGYTF. Here the CDR3 DNA reads TGTGCCAGCAGCGGGACAGGGGGTGATATGGGCTACACCTTC.

This clone was seen a few times. The gene calls are TRBV29-1 and TRBJ2-7, with 7 positions matching TRBD2. Germline CDR1 reads SQVTM; CDR2 reads ANQGSEA. This CDR3 is built from 14 residues. V lost 6 bases, J lost 1 base, and 9 bases stayed unmatched. CDR3 region: CSVGVAGGSYEQYF. DNA for the CDR3: TGCAGCGTGGGGGTAGCGGGTGGTTCCTACGAGCAGTACTTC.

This clone occurred a few times. V is TRBV19 and J is TRBJ2-3; a possible D gene is TRBD2 (5 bases). Germline loops: CDR1 LNHDA, CDR2 SQIVND (reference sequence). The CDR3 has 14 residues. Deletions cut 5 bases from V and 2 bases from J, with 11 bases between. CDR3 DNA sequence: TGTGCCAGTAGTGGGCTAGCCCTCACAGATACGCAGTATTTT. Its translation is CASSGLALTDTQYF.

This chain joins TRBV25-1 and TRBJ1-4; no definite D call. This CDR3 contains 16 residues. V gave up 2 bases and J gave up 0 bases, with 10 bases separating them. CDR1 is MGHDK and CDR2 is SYGVNS in the germline V gene. The CDR3 DNA reads as TGTGCCAGCAGTGAAGGAGGGAGCACAACTAATGAAAAACTGTTTTTT. This codes for CASSEGGSTTNEKLFF.

Of note for this clone: The sample has other DNA sequences that encode this CDR3 too. The genes are TRBV10-3 and TRBJ1-5, with 8 bases matching TRBD1. The CDR3 is made up of 12 amino acids. The germline V gene encodes CDR1 ENHRY and CDR2 SYGVKD. Trimming took 9 bases from V and 7 from J; bases not matched to a gene: 5. The CDR3 coding sequence is TGTGCCATTGGACAGGGCGGCCAGCCCCAGCATTTT. It codes for CAIGQGGQPQHF.

V usage is TRBV12-3 or TRBV12-4 and J usage is TRBJ1-4; the D is unclear. The CDR3 sequence is 13 residues long. Trimming cost V 3 bases and J 8 bases, with 10 bases left between them. The CDR3 DNA sequence: TGTGCCAGCAGTTTCCGGGTACGGGAAAAACTGTTTTTT. The encoded protein is CASSFRVREKLFF.

The chain combines TRBV25-1 with TRBJ1-5, with 7 bases lining up with TRBD1. Germline trimming cut 2 bases from V and 5 bases from J; bases unmatched to any gene: 6. CDR3 length: 15 residues. Germline-derived CDR1 and CDR2 are MGHDK and SYGVNS. CDR3 bases: TGTGCCAGCAGTGAACTAGACAGGGCGGATCAGCCCCAGCATTTT. Translating it yields CASSELDRADQPQHF. The full variable domain, rest sourced from reference TRBV25-1 and TRBJ1-5, is EADIYQTPRYLVIGTGKKITLECSQTMGHDKMYWYQQDPGMELHLIHYSYGVNSTEKGDLSSESTVSRIRTEHFPLTLESARPSHTSQYLCASSELDRADQPQHFGDGTRLSIL.

The rearrangement joins TRBV6-6 to TRBJ2-3; D call uncertain. V was shortened by 7 bases and J by 2 bases, with 10 bases between the two germline ends. CDR1 MNHNY and CDR2 SVGAGI come from the germline V gene (reference sequence). This CDR3 is built from 13 residues. The CDR3 loop is CASTERLTDTQYF. The DNA of the CDR3 is TGTGCCAGCACCGAGCGACTCACAGATACGCAGTATTTT.